The present TCR beta chain was sequenced within a study of T-cell reconstitution after alpha-beta-depleted transplantation in children (dated by TCRdb to the mid-2010s). About the study as a whole: The study quantitatively tracked T-cell immune reconstitution after TCRalphabeta/CD19-depleted allogeneic hematopoietic cell transplantation in children using TCR repertoire profiling.

This clonotype was seen more than once but under ten times. Its antigen specificity is not known. Base qualities are not provided; no much larger clone lies one nucleotide away. The receptor library was made with PCR. TCRdb lists the instrument as Illumina HiSeq 2500. To normalize quantification of the TCRbeta repertoire, the TCR libraries were built with molecular barcoding that relied on unique molecular identifiers. TCRdb took the public reads, trimmed them with fastp at Q25, ran MiXCR for clone calling and kept in-frame beta chains. Rows merge per CDR3 protein into single entries with the most common DNA and genes. In all, the sample holds 200,000 to 250,000 distinct CDR3 sequences, and about a tenth of those were seen once. Together, the top ten hold around 6% of the sample. The germline V gene yields KGHSH for CDR1 and LQKENI for CDR2. The CDR3 measures 13 amino acids from cysteine to phenylalanine. Only the CDR3 region is kept as DNA, spanning 39 bases read in frame from base 1. V and J lose 2 bases and 0 bases, and a span of 4 bases separates them.

The V and J genes are TRBV18 and TRBJ1-1; a confident D gene designation cannot be given. This TCR was recovered from a human donor who donated a stem cell graft to a child with acute lymphoblastic leukemia. The sequencing here drew on PBMCs from the stem cell graft donor, taken from the stem cell graft. CDR3 region: CASSPELNTEAFF. The DNA sequence follows: TGTGCCAGCTCACCAGAGTTGAACACTGAAGCTTTCTTT.